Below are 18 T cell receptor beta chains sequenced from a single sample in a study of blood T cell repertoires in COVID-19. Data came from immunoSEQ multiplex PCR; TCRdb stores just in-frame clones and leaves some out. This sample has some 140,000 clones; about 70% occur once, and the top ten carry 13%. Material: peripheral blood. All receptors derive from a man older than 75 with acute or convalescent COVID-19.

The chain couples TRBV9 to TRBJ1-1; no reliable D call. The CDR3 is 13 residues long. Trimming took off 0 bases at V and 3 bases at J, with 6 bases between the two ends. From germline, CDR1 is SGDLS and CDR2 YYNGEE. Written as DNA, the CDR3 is TGTGCCAGCAGCGTAGTGAGGGACACTGAAGCTTTCTTT. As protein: CASSVVRDTEAFF.

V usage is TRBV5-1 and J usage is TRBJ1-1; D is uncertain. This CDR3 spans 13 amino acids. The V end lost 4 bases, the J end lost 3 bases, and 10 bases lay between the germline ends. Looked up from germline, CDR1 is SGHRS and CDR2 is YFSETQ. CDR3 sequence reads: CASSAYQDTEAFF. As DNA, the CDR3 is TGCGCCAGCAGCGCCTACCAAGACACTGAAGCTTTCTTT.

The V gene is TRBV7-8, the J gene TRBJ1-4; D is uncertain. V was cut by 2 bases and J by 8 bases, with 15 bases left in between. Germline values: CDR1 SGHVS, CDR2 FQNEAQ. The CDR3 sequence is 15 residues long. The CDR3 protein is CASSLPGSLREKLFF. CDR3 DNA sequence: TGTGCCAGCAGCTTACCGGGGAGTTTGAGAGAAAAACTGTTTTTT.

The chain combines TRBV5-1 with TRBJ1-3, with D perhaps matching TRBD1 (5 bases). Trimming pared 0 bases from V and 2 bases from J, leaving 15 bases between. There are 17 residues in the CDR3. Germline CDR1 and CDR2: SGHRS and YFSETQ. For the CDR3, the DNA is TGCGCCAGCAGCTTGGGCTTCCTTCGGGGGACTGGAAACACCATATATTTT. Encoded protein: CASSLGFLRGTGNTIYF.

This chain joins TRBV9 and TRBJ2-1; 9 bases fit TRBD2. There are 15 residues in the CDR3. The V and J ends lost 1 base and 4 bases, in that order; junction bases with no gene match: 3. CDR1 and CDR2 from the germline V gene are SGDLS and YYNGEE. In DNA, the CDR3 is TGTGCCAGCAGCGTAACAGCGGGGGGATACAATGAGCAGTTCTTC. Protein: CASSVTAGGYNEQFF.

This CDR3 reads CAWTRTGHYNEQFF. DNA of the CDR3: TGTGCCTGGACCCGGACAGGGCATTACAATGAGCAGTTCTTC. The chain recombines TRBV30 with TRBJ2-1; 8 nucleotides line up with TRBD1. V was clipped by 4 bases and J by 4 bases; unmatched bases: 6. The CDR3 consists of 14 residues. Germline CDR1 and CDR2: GTSNPN and SVGIG (reference sequence).

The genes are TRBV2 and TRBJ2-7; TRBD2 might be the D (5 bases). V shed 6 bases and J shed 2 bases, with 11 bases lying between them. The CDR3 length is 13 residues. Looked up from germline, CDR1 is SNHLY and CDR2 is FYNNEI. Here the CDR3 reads CASRMDGAYEQYF. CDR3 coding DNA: TGTGCCAGCAGGATGGACGGGGCCTACGAGCAGTACTTC.

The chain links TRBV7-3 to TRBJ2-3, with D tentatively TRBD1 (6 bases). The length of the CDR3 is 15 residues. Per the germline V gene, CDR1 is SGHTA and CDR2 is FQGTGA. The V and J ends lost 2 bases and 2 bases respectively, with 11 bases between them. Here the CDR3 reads CASSLQGHITDTQYF. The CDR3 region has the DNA TGTGCCAGCAGCTTACAGGGACACATCACAGATACGCAGTATTTT.

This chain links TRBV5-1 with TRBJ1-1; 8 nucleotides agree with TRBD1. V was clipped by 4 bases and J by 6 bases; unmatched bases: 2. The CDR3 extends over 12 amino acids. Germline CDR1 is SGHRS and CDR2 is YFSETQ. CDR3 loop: CASSQQGAEAFF. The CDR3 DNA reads TGCGCCAGCAGCCAACAGGGGGCTGAAGCTTTCTTT. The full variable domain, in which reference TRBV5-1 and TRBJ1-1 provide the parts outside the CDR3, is KAGVTQTPRYLIKTRGQQVTLSCSPISGHRSVSWYQQTPGQGLQFLFEYFSETQRNKGNFPGRFSGRQFSNSRSEMNVSTLELGDSALYLCASSQQGAEAFFGQGTRLTVV.

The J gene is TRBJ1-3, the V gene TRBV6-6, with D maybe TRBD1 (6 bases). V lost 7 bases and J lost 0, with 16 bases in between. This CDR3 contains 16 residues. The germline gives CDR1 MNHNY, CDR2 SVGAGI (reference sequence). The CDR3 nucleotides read TGTGCCAGCACGGCTAACAGGGACCCCTCTGGAAACACCATATATTTT. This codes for CASTANRDPSGNTIYF.

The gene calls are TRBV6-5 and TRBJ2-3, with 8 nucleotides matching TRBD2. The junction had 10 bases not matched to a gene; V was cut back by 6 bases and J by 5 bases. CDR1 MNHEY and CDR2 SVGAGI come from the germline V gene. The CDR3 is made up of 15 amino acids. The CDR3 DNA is TGTGCCAGCAGACGTCGGCGGGGGGCAGAAGATACGCAGTATTTT. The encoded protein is CASRRRRGAEDTQYF.

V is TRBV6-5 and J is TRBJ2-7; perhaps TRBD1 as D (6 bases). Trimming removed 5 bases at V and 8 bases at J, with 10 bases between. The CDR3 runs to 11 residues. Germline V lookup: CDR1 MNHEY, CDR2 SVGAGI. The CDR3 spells CASSNTGKQYF. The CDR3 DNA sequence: TGTGCCAGCAGTAATACAGGGAAGCAGTACTTC.

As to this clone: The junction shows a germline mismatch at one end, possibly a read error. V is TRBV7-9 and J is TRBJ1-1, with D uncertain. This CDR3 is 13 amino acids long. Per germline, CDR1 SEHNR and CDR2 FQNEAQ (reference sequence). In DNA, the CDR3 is TGTGCCAGCAGCCTCCGGGAGAACCCTGAAGCTTTCTTT. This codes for CASSLRENPEAFF.

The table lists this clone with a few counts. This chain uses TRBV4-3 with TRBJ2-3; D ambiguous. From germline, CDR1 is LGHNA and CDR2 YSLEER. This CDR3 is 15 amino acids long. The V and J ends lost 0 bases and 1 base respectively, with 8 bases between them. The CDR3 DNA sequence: TGCGCCAGCAGCCAAGATAACGCGGGCACAGATACGCAGTATTTT. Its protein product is CASSQDNAGTDTQYF.

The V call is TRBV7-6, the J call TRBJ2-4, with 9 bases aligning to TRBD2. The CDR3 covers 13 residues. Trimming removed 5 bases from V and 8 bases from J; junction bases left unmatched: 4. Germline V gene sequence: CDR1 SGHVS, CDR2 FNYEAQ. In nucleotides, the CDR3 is TGTGCCAGCAGCCCTGCGGGGGGGGACATTCAGTACTTC. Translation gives CASSPAGGDIQYF.

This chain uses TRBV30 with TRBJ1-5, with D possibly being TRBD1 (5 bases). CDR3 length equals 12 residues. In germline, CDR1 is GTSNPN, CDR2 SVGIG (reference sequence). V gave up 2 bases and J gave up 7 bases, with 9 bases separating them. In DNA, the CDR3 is TGTGCCTGGAGTAGTGGGGGGCAGCCCCAGCATTTT. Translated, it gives CAWSSGGQPQHF.

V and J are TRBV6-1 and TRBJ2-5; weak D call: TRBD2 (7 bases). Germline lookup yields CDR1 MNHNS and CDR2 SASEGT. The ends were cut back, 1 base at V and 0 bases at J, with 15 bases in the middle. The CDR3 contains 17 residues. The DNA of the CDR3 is TGTGCCAGCAGTGAAGTAGGGGGAGGGGGGGACCAAGAGACCCAGTACTTC. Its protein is CASSEVGGGGDQETQYF.

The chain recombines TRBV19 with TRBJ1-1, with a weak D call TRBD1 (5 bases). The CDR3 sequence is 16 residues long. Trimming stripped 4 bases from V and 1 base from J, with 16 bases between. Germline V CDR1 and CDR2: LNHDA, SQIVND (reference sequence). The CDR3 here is CASSKGRQTSNTEAFF. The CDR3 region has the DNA TGTGCCAGTAGTAAGGGAAGACAGACGTCGAACACTGAAGCTTTCTTT. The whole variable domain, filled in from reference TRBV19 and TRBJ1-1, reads DGGITQSPKYLFRKEGQNVTLSCEQNLNHDAMYWYRQDPGQGLRLIYYSQIVNDFQKGDIAEGYSVSREKKESFPLTVTSAQKNPTAFYLCASSKGRQTSNTEAFFGQGTRLTVV.